This entry lists 19 T cell receptor beta chains sequenced from one sample in a study of Ad26.COV2.S vaccination and SARS-CoV-2 variants. Sequenced by immunoSEQ multiplex PCR; TCRdb stores in-frame clones only, minus some. The sample has roughly 460,000 clones, nearly 90% seen once. This sample's treatment: roughly 18 received Ad26.COV2.S at low or high dose, single or two shots; a few received placebo; per-sample allocation not given. Sampling was performed 63 days after the first vaccine or placebo injection. The material sequenced was peripheral blood, taken in a trial of Ad26.COV2.S vaccine versus placebo. The receptors here all came from a person between 18 and 59 years old who received the Ad26.COV2.S COVID-19 vaccine or a placebo.

J is TRBJ1-5 and V is TRBV4-1; perhaps TRBD1 as D (6 bases). Deletions cut 3 bases from V and 6 bases from J, with 15 bases between. The germline gives CDR1 MGHRA, CDR2 YSYEKL. This CDR3 has 15 residues. The CDR3 DNA follows: TGCGCCAGCAGCCAGGGGGCCCAATCCTTTCAGCCCCAGCATTTT. It encodes CASSQGAQSFQPQHF.

The rearrangement links TRBV5-5 to TRBJ2-7; D ambiguous. CDR3 length: 13 residues. The germline gives CDR1 SGHKS, CDR2 YYEKEE (reference sequence). With 2 bases removed from V and 5 bases from J, the gap between germline ends came to 11 bases. In nucleotides, the CDR3 is TGTGCCAGCAGCTTAGTAGGAAGGAACGAGCAGTACTTC. This encodes CASSLVGRNEQYF.

V usage is TRBV27 and J usage is TRBJ2-1; D gene uncertain. Germline V gene sequence: CDR1 MNHEY, CDR2 SMNVEV (reference sequence). The CDR3 length is 13 residues. The ends were cut back, 5 bases at V and 5 bases at J, with 10 bases in the middle. The CDR3 region has the DNA TGTGCCAGCAGTATCGATAGGGACAATGAGCAGTTCTTC. It encodes CASSIDRDNEQFF.

The gene calls are TRBV7-3 and TRBJ2-3; 8 bases fit TRBD1. CDR3 size: 16 residues. V was clipped by 2 bases and J by 0 bases; unmatched bases: 4. From germline, CDR1 is SGHTA and CDR2 FQGTGA. This chain's CDR3 is CASSLGTGASTDTQYF. The CDR3 coding sequence is TGTGCCAGCAGCTTAGGGACAGGTGCTAGCACAGATACGCAGTATTTT.

The chain employs TRBV29-1 and TRBJ1-1, with 10 bases fitting TRBD1. This CDR3 has 10 residues. Germline-derived CDR1 and CDR2 are SQVTM and ANQGSEA. The ends lost 7 bases at V and 11 bases at J; junction bases unmatched: 4. The CDR3 spells CSGVDRGAFF. The DNA for the CDR3 is TGCAGCGGAGTGGACAGGGGGGCTTTCTTT.

About this clone: Other DNA variants within this sample encode the same CDR3. The V call is TRBV5-1, the J call TRBJ1-1, with D perhaps TRBD1 (6 bases). Trimming took off 0 bases at V and 1 base at J, with 7 bases between the two ends. CDR3 length: 14 residues. Germline lookup yields CDR1 SGHRS and CDR2 YFSETQ. CDR3 sequence reads: CASSLVGGNTEAFF. In DNA form, the CDR3 reads TGCGCCAGCAGCTTGGTAGGGGGGAACACTGAAGCTTTCTTT. Supplemented by reference TRBV5-1 and TRBJ1-1, the full variable domain reads KAGVTQTPRYLIKTRGQQVTLSCSPISGHRSVSWYQQTPGQGLQFLFEYFSETQRNKGNFPGRFSGRQFSNSRSEMNVSTLELGDSALYLCASSLVGGNTEAFFGQGTRLTVV.

V usage is TRBV24-1 and J usage is TRBJ2-7, with a weak D call TRBD1 (6 bases). The CDR3 covers 13 residues. Germline CDR1 KGHDR, CDR2 SFDVKD. V was trimmed by 4 bases and J by 5 bases, leaving 11 bases between them. The CDR3 reads CATSDRGYHEQYF. CDR3 sequence (DNA): TGTGCCACCAGTGACAGGGGTTACCACGAGCAGTACTTC.

The gene calls are TRBV20-1 and TRBJ2-7; 13 bases line up with TRBD2. From germline, CDR1 is DFQATT and CDR2 SNEGSKA (reference sequence). The CDR3 covers 14 residues. The trim removed 3 bases at V and 4 bases at J, leaving 3 bases unmatched. The CDR3 protein is CSASRTSGGYEQYF. The CDR3 DNA sequence: TGCAGTGCTAGTCGGACTAGCGGGGGATACGAGCAGTACTTC.

In DNA, the CDR3 is TGTGCCAGCAGTTTGCTCAGGGATACTGAAGCTTTCTTT. Translation gives CASSLLRDTEAFF. The gene calls are TRBV12-3 or TRBV12-4 and TRBJ1-1; the D gene is possibly TRBD1 (5 bases). The CDR3 covers 13 residues. Between the trimmed V and J ends, which lost 3 bases and 5 bases, there was a span of 10 bases.

This chain uses TRBV30 with TRBJ2-7; D is unresolved. This CDR3 spans 14 amino acids. Trimming took off 3 bases at V and 2 bases at J, with 14 bases between the two ends. Germline V CDR1 and CDR2: GTSNPN, SVGIG (reference sequence). CDR3 residues: CAWRTPGPPYEQYF. The CDR3 DNA is TGTGCCTGGAGAACACCCGGGCCGCCCTACGAGCAGTACTTC. Full variable domain (outside the CDR3, taken from reference TRBV30 and TRBJ2-7): SQTIHQWPATLVQPVGSPLSLECTVEGTSNPNLYWYRQAAGRGLQLLFYSVGIGQISSEVPQNLSASRPQDRQFILSSKKLLLSDSGFYLCAWRTPGPPYEQYFGPGTRLTVT.

The rearrangement joins TRBV4-1 to TRBJ2-7; D call uncertain. Trimming left V 1 base short and J 3 bases short, with 10 bases between. Per germline, CDR1 MGHRA and CDR2 YSYEKL. The CDR3 is made up of 14 amino acids. The CDR3 sequence is CASSQVGFFYEQYF. The CDR3 DNA reads TGCGCCAGCAGCCAAGTGGGGTTTTTCTACGAGCAGTACTTC.

The chain combines TRBV14 with TRBJ2-5, with a weak D call TRBD1 (6 bases). From germline, CDR1 is SGHDN and CDR2 FVKESK. The CDR3 is 16 residues long. Trimming pared 3 bases from V and 2 bases from J, leaving 16 bases between. CDR3 nucleotides: TGTGCCAGCAGCCACCTCCAAGGGACACAACAAGAGACCCAGTACTTC. Amino acid sequence: CASSHLQGTQQETQYF.

The chain is built from TRBV30 and TRBJ1-4; D is uncertain. The CDR3 consists of 14 residues. Trimming took 3 bases from V and 5 from J, leaving 13 bases between them. Germline V CDR1 and CDR2: GTSNPN, SVGIG (reference sequence). The CDR3 spells CAWRSAGNNEKLFF. The CDR3 region has the DNA TGTGCCTGGAGGTCGGCGGGCAACAATGAAAAACTGTTTTTT.

The V and J genes are TRBV4-1 and TRBJ2-3; D unresolved. The CDR3 sequence is 14 residues long. Trimming took 3 bases from V and 8 from J, leaving 15 bases between them. From germline, CDR1 is MGHRA and CDR2 YSYEKL. The CDR3 DNA reads TGCGCCAGCAGCCAGAACCCGCCAATTAGTACGCAGTATTTT. It encodes CASSQNPPISTQYF.

The chain carries TRBV19 and TRBJ2-7, with 8 positions matching TRBD2. CDR1 is LNHDA, CDR2 SQIVND, per germline (reference sequence). This CDR3 is 15 amino acids long. V trimming: 6 bases; J trimming: 0 bases; junction bases outside the gene matches: 7. Here the CDR3 reads CASRSSGLSSYEQYF. As DNA, the CDR3 is TGTGCCAGTAGGTCTAGCGGGCTAAGCTCCTACGAGCAGTACTTC.

The chain is built from TRBV10-2 and TRBJ1-1, with D perhaps matching TRBD1 (6 bases). The germline V gene encodes CDR1 WSHSY and CDR2 SAAADI. The CDR3 has 13 amino acids. Trimming took off 1 base at V and 9 bases at J, with 12 bases between the two ends. In DNA, the CDR3 is TGCGCCAGCAGTGAGTGGACAGAGGAAAAAGCTTTCTTT. This gives the protein CASSEWTEEKAFF.

The chain has TRBV5-1 and TRBJ1-5; weak D call: TRBD1 (6 bases). Germline lookup yields CDR1 SGHRS and CDR2 YFSETQ. The CDR3 sequence is 14 residues long. The V and J ends lost 0 bases and 8 bases respectively, with 12 bases between them. The chain's CDR3 is CASSLDGTLEPQHF. In nucleotides, the CDR3 is TGCGCCAGCAGCTTGGATGGGACACTAGAGCCCCAGCATTTT.

This chain uses TRBV7-3 with TRBJ2-6, with 7 bases aligning to TRBD2. Germline V CDR1 and CDR2: SGHTA, FQGTGA. The V gene end was trimmed by 7 bases and the J gene end by 1 base; junction bases not matched to a gene: 4. The CDR3 runs to 15 residues. The CDR3 sequence is CASTPGGSGANVLTF. The CDR3 nucleotides read TGTGCCAGCACCCCCGGGGGGTCTGGGGCCAACGTCCTGACTTTC. Together with reference TRBV7-3 and TRBJ2-6, the CDR3 gives the full variable domain: GAGVSQTPSNKVTEKGKYVELRCDPISGHTALYWYRQSLGQGPEFLIYFQGTGAADDSGLPNDRFFAVRPEGSVSTLKIQRTERGDSAVYLCASTPGGSGANVLTFGAGSRLTVL.

CDR3 nucleotides: TGTGCCAGCAGCCGCGGACTAGCGGGGTCCACAGATACGCAGTATTTT. Encoded protein: CASSRGLAGSTDTQYF. The chain combines TRBV14 with TRBJ2-3; TRBD2 aligns across 12 bases. The length of the CDR3 is 16 residues. Germline trimming cut 4 bases from V and 2 bases from J; bases unmatched to any gene: 4. CDR1 and CDR2 from the germline V gene are SGHDN and FVKESK. The full variable domain, in which reference TRBV14 and TRBJ2-3 provide the parts outside the CDR3, is EAGVTQFPSHSVIEKGQTVTLRCDPISGHDNLYWYRRVMGKEIKFLLHFVKESKQDESGMPNNRFLAERTGGTYSTLKVQPAELEDSGVYFCASSRGLAGSTDTQYFGPGTRLTVL.